One sample yielded the 6 T cell receptor beta chains listed below, sequenced in a study of metastatic and nonmetastatic thyroid tumors. No patient had received any treatment before thyroid surgery. TCRdb re-called the PCR reads with MiXCR. The sample lists some 41,000 clones, about 14% occurring once. Sequenced sample: blood. The receptors were gathered from a female donor with papillary thyroid cancer or a benign thyroid nodule (not recorded which). Some clones in this sample may be carry-over from other donors' samples.

In this sample, this clone turned up a few times. This may stem from a read error, because a much larger clone lies one nucleotide away. The chain couples TRBV19 to TRBJ2-1; 8 nucleotides align to TRBD2. Germline V CDR1 and CDR2: LNHDA, SQIVND (reference sequence). This CDR3 is built from 17 residues. V was clipped by 6 bases and J by 8 bases; unmatched bases: 18. The DNA for the CDR3 is TGTGCCAGTAGGGGGGTGAGGTCGGGAGGGCCCCGCGATGAGCAGTTCTTC. This sequence encodes CASRGVRSGGPRDEQFF.

The sample holds many counts of this clone. This chain joins TRBV4-2 and TRBJ1-2, with D hard to call. Trimming shortened V by 4 bases and J by 4 bases, and 13 bases separated the two germline ends. CDR3 size: 14 residues. Germline-derived CDR1 and CDR2 are LGHNA and YNFKEQ. As DNA, the CDR3 is TGTGCCAGCAGCCCGACGCAGGCTTTCTATGGCTACACCTTC. Translation gives CASSPTQAFYGYTF.

This clone was counted ten times or more. The chain links TRBV20-1 to TRBJ2-5; 7 bases agree with TRBD2. CDR3 length: 15 residues. Looked up from germline, CDR1 is DFQATT and CDR2 is SNEGSKA (reference sequence). Trimming removed 0 bases from V and 5 bases from J; junction bases left unmatched: 9. CDR3 DNA sequence: TGCAGTGCTAGAGATCCGCAGGGAGGGAGGGAGACCCAGTACTTC. Translating gives CSARDPQGGRETQYF.

A few counts support this clone. A single base separates this from a much larger clone, so it may be a read error. The chain couples TRBV10-3 to TRBJ2-3; D might be TRBD2 (5 bases). CDR3 length: 16 residues. Germline loops: CDR1 ENHRY, CDR2 SYGVKD. The V gene lost 2 bases and the J gene lost 6 bases, with 18 bases spanning the gap. CDR3 sequence reads: CAISELIEEENDTQYF. The DNA of the CDR3 is TGTGCCATCAGTGAGCTAATAGAGGAGGAGAACGATACGCAGTATTTT.

In this sample, this clone turned up a few times. V and J are TRBV5-4 and TRBJ2-1; no clear D. Germline values: CDR1 SGHNT, CDR2 YYREEE (reference sequence). Deletions cut 0 bases from V and 0 bases from J, with 4 bases between. CDR3 length equals 14 residues. CDR3 sequence (DNA): TGTGCCAGCAGCTTGGGTGGCTCCTACAATGAGCAGTTCTTC. It codes for CASSLGGSYNEQFF. Combining the CDR3 with reference TRBV5-4 and TRBJ2-1 gives the whole variable domain ETGVTQSPTHLIKTRGQQVTLRCSSQSGHNTVSWYQQALGQGPQFIFQYYREEENGRGNFPPRFSGLQFPNYSSELNVNALELDDSALYLCASSLGGSYNEQFFGPGTRLTVL.

This clone appeared many times. This rearrangement joins TRBV7-2 to TRBJ2-6; D call uncertain. V was shortened by 2 bases and J by 4 bases, with 18 bases between the two germline ends. The CDR3 extends over 18 amino acids. CDR1 SGHTA and CDR2 FQGNSA come from the germline V gene. The CDR3: CASSLKASRLRGANVLTF. The DNA of the CDR3 is TGTGCCAGCAGCTTAAAGGCTTCGAGGTTACGAGGGGCCAACGTCCTGACTTTC.